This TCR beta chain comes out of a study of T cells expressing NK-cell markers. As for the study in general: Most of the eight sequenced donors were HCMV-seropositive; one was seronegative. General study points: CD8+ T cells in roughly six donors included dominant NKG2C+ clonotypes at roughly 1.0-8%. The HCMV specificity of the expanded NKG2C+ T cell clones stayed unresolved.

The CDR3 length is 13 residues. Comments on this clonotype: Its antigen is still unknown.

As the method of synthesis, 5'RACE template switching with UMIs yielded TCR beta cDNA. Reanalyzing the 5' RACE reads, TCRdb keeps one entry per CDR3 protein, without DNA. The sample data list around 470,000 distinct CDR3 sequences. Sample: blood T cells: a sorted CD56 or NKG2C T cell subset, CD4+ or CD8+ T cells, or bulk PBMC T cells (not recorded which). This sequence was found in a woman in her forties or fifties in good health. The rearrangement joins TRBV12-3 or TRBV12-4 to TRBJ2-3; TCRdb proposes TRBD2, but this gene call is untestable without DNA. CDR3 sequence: CASRKGLADTQYF.